One and the same sample provided the 21 T cell receptor beta chains below, sequenced in a study of T cell responses to AZD1222 COVID-19 vaccine. The method was immunoSEQ multiplex PCR; TCRdb's version includes in-frame clones alone and lacks a portion of them. This table holds 100,000 to 150,000 clones, about 91% found once. Sequences were derived from peripheral blood, sampled on day 0 of AZD1222 vaccination. Receptors originate from an adult in good health.

The chain recombines TRBV7-2 with TRBJ1-4; the D is unclear. Germline CDR1 is SGHTA and CDR2 is FQGNSA. Deletions cut 2 bases from V and 4 bases from J, with 5 bases between. This CDR3 is built from 13 residues. This chain's CDR3 is CASSLTVNEKLFF. For the CDR3, the DNA is TGTGCCAGCAGCTTAACGGTTAATGAAAAACTGTTTTTT.

In regard to this clone: One junction end disagrees with the germline gene, perhaps due to a read error. The chain couples TRBV6-5 to TRBJ1-1; D unclear. The CDR3 length is 10 residues. Germline V CDR1 and CDR2: MNHEY, SVGAGI. The CDR3 loop reads CASHDVSSVF. The CDR3 DNA sequence: TGTGCCAGCCACGACGTTAGCTCGGTCTTT.

To note about this clone: One end of the junction does not line up with germline, which may come from a read error. This chain links TRBV2 with TRBJ1-2, with no clear D. CDR1 SNHLY and CDR2 FYNNEI come from the germline V gene. The CDR3 consists of 15 residues. This chain's CDR3 is CASSDNPSRPYGYTF. CDR3 nucleotides: TGTGCCAGTAGTGATAACCCCTCCCGCCCCTATGGCTACACCTTC.

The J gene is TRBJ2-3, the V gene TRBV6-5; D could derive from TRBD1 or TRBD2 (5 bases each). The germline gives CDR1 MNHEY, CDR2 SVGAGI. The CDR3 loop spans 16 amino acids. With 0 bases removed from V and 6 bases from J, the gap between germline ends came to 16 bases. Here the CDR3 DNA reads TGTGCCAGCAGTTACTCGAAGGGACCAATGGCGGATACGCAGTATTTT. Protein product: CASSYSKGPMADTQYF.

The gene calls are TRBV3-1 (or the pseudogene TRBV3-2) and TRBJ1-3, with unresolved D. The germline CDR1 and CDR2 sequences are LGHDT and YNNKEL (reference sequence). Trimming took 0 bases from V and 4 from J, leaving 10 bases between them. This CDR3 contains 15 residues. CDR3 sequence (DNA): TGTGCCAGCAGCCAAGAAACGGCGCGGGGAAACACCATATATTTT. Protein product: CASSQETARGNTIYF.

The chain uses TRBV5-1 and TRBJ2-3; maybe TRBD2 (6 bases). Germline values: CDR1 SGHRS, CDR2 YFSETQ. The V and J ends lost 0 bases and 0 bases respectively, with 14 bases between them. The CDR3 has 17 amino acids. This CDR3 reads CASSLGVLASSTDTQYF. DNA for the CDR3: TGCGCCAGCAGCTTGGGAGTTCTAGCGTCCAGCACAGATACGCAGTATTTT.

This chain uses TRBV5-5 with TRBJ1-5; D may be TRBD1 (6 bases). The germline gives CDR1 SGHKS, CDR2 YYEKEE (reference sequence). The CDR3 contains 17 residues. V was shortened by 4 bases and J by 7 bases, with 24 bases between the two germline ends. CDR3 in DNA: TGTGCCAGCAGCCCCTACAGGGAGGAGGTAGCACAGCAGCCCCAGCATTTT. It yields the protein CASSPYREEVAQQPQHF. Variable domain in full (rest from reference TRBV5-5 and TRBJ1-5): DAGVTQSPTHLIKTRGQQVTLRCSPISGHKSVSWYQQVLGQGPQFIFQYYEKEERGRGNFPDRFSARQFPNYSSELNVNALLLGDSALYLCASSPYREEVAQQPQHFGDGTRLSIL.

V is TRBV27 and J is TRBJ2-7; D may be TRBD1 or TRBD2 (6 bases each). V was pared by 2 bases and J by 6 bases, with 17 bases between. The CDR3 sequence is 15 residues long. The V gene's germline CDR1 is MNHEY and CDR2 SMNVEV (reference sequence). This CDR3 is CASSLIQGRRAEQYV. In DNA form, the CDR3 reads TGTGCCAGCAGTTTAATACAGGGAAGGAGGGCCGAGCAGTACGTC.

Note on this clone: The same CDR3 is also encoded by other DNA sequences in this sample. V gene TRBV27 combines with J gene TRBJ1-4, with D unresolved. Germline V gene data show CDR1 as MNHEY and CDR2 as SMNVEV (reference sequence). Between the trimmed V and J ends, which lost 4 bases and 8 bases, there was a span of 14 bases. The CDR3 sequence is 14 residues long. The CDR3 DNA is TGTGCCAGCAGTTCCCCGGGGTTGGGGGAAAAACTGTTTTTT. Amino acid sequence: CASSSPGLGEKLFF.

The rearrangement joins TRBV2 to TRBJ2-1; D may be TRBD2 (5 bases). Per germline, CDR1 SNHLY and CDR2 FYNNEI. The germline V and J ends were trimmed by 6 bases and 5 bases, with 23 bases remaining between them. The CDR3 loop spans 17 amino acids. The CDR3 sequence: CASRRVVATVMNNEQFF. CDR3 bases: TGTGCCAGCAGGAGAGTAGTAGCGACCGTAATGAACAATGAGCAGTTCTTC. The variable domain in full, with the rest retrieved from reference TRBV2 and TRBJ2-1, is EPEVTQTPSHQVTQMGQEVILRCVPISNHLYFYWYRQILGQKVEFLVSFYNNEISEKSEIFDDQFSVERPDGSNFTLKIRSTKLEDSAMYFCASRRVVATVMNNEQFFGPGTRLTVL.

The chain employs TRBV4-1 and TRBJ1-4; TRBD1 aligns across 8 bases. V lost 3 bases to trimming and J lost 0 bases; unmatched junction nucleotides: 9. This CDR3 has 18 amino acids. Germline values: CDR1 MGHRA, CDR2 YSYEKL. CDR3 loop: CASSHRQGTSATNEKLFF. The CDR3 bases are TGCGCCAGCAGCCACCGACAGGGGACTTCTGCAACTAATGAAAAACTGTTTTTT.

The chain links TRBV5-8 to TRBJ1-4; D is perhaps TRBD1 (5 bases). Germline CDR1 and CDR2: SGHTS and YDEGEE. The V end was cut by 3 bases, the J end by 0 bases, with 15 bases between. CDR3 length: 17 amino acids. As DNA, the CDR3 is TGTGCCAGCAGCTACTACCGGACATCCGCAACTAATGAAAAACTGTTTTTT. Translated: CASSYYRTSATNEKLFF. Based on the CDR3 plus reference TRBV5-8 and TRBJ1-4, the full variable domain is EAGVTQSPTHLIKTRGQQATLRCSPISGHTSVYWYQQALGLGLQFLLWYDEGEERNRGNFPPRFSGRQFPNYSSELNVNALELEDSALYLCASSYYRTSATNEKLFFGSGTQLSVL.

The J gene is TRBJ1-5, the V gene TRBV12-3 or TRBV12-4; no firm D call. V lost 3 bases and J 7 bases, leaving 7 bases between the germline ends. The CDR3 has 12 amino acids. The CDR3 loop is CASSLVGQPQHF. The CDR3 DNA reads as TGTGCCAGCAGTTTGGTAGGACAGCCCCAGCATTTT.

The chain recombines TRBV3-1 (or the pseudogene TRBV3-2) with TRBJ1-2; no clear D. Germline-derived CDR1 and CDR2 are LGHDT and YNNKEL (reference sequence). The CDR3 consists of 12 residues. V was trimmed by 4 bases and J by 8 bases, leaving 11 bases between them. CDR3 sequence: CASSPALGGYTF. DNA for the CDR3: TGTGCCAGCAGCCCAGCCCTGGGGGGCTACACCTTC.

The gene calls are TRBV27 and TRBJ1-1; a possible D gene is TRBD1 (5 bases). CDR1 and CDR2 from the germline V gene are MNHEY and SMNVEV (reference sequence). The V gene lost 6 bases and the J gene lost 0 bases, with 8 bases spanning the gap. The CDR3 is 13 amino acids. In DNA form, the CDR3 reads TGTGCCAGCAGCCCCAGGGTGAACACTGAAGCTTTCTTT. Translating gives CASSPRVNTEAFF.

The chain couples TRBV10-3 to TRBJ2-3; TRBD2 matches 11 bases. V lost 6 bases and J lost 4; bases outside the gene matches: 3. Germline-derived CDR1 and CDR2 are ENHRY and SYGVKD. CDR3 length: 14 residues. CDR3: CAIRGLAEADTQYF. The CDR3 DNA follows: TGTGCCATCAGGGGACTAGCGGAGGCAGATACGCAGTATTTT.

The chain employs TRBV19 and TRBJ1-5; no definite D call. V was cut by 3 bases and J by 6 bases, with 9 bases left in between. The CDR3 totals 13 residues. Germline CDR1 and CDR2: LNHDA and SQIVND (reference sequence). Written as DNA, the CDR3 is TGTGCCAGTAGTATTTTCGAGGGTCAGCCCCAGCATTTT. Encoded protein: CASSIFEGQPQHF.

The genes are TRBV3-1 (or the pseudogene TRBV3-2) and TRBJ2-2; D gene uncertain. CDR1 is LGHDT and CDR2 is YNNKEL in the germline V gene (reference sequence). This CDR3 spans 14 amino acids. V lost 0 bases to trimming and J lost 7 bases, with 9 bases between them. CDR3 DNA: TGTGCCAGCAGCCAAGAGGGGTACGGCGGGGAGCTGTTTTTT. This gives the protein CASSQEGYGGELFF.

The chain is built from TRBV4-3 and TRBJ1-1; D is ambiguous. This CDR3 comprises 14 residues. Trimming removed 4 bases from V and 1 base from J, with 10 bases in between. Looked up from germline, CDR1 is LGHNA and CDR2 is YSLEER. CDR3 sequence (DNA): TGCGCCAGCAGCCTATATACGGGGAACACTGAAGCTTTCTTT. Its translation is CASSLYTGNTEAFF.

This chain connects TRBV5-5 to TRBJ1-1; D is uncertain. The V gene lost 0 bases and the J gene lost 1 base, with 7 bases spanning the gap. This CDR3 contains 14 residues. Germline V gene data show CDR1 as SGHKS and CDR2 as YYEKEE (reference sequence). The CDR3 sequence is CASSLVTRNTEAFF. The CDR3, as DNA: TGTGCCAGCAGCTTGGTAACAAGGAACACTGAAGCTTTCTTT.

This clone came up once. The J gene is TRBJ1-5, the V gene TRBV12-3 or TRBV12-4; weak D call: TRBD1 (5 bases). The CDR3 covers 13 residues. The V end lost 5 bases, the J end lost 3 bases, and 8 bases lay between the germline ends. The CDR3 loop is CASSRQPNQPQHF. Here the CDR3 DNA reads TGTGCCAGCAGTCGACAGCCCAATCAGCCCCAGCATTTT.